The 14 T cell receptor beta chains below come from one sample, sequenced in a study of early T cells in non-severe SARS-CoV-2 infection (dated by TCRdb to about 2021). Library preparation used 5' RACE. Data came from a NextSeq 500. Using fastp trimming at Q25 and MiXCR clonotype assembly, TCRdb reanalyzed the public sequencing data and kept in-frame beta chains. Each CDR3 protein gets just one entry, which takes the most common genes and DNA from the rows behind it. A total of 75,000 to 90,000 distinct CDR3 sequences appear in this sample, 9.5% to 15% of them only once. The top ten constitute about 1% of the sample. The sample comprised whole blood. These receptor sequences come from an adult who was a healthcare worker with PCR-confirmed SARS-CoV-2 infection or an uninfected control (not recorded which).

This clonotype was observed a few times. The rearrangement joins TRBV19 to TRBJ2-3; possibly TRBD2 for D (6 bases). Per the germline V gene, CDR1 is LNHDA and CDR2 is SQIVND (reference sequence). This CDR3 contains 16 residues. V shed 5 bases and J shed 3 bases, with 18 bases lying between them. CDR3 DNA: TGTGCCAGTAGTGCCACCGGGAGATATCTTACAGATACGCAGTATTTT. Amino acid sequence: CASSATGRYLTDTQYF. Complete variable domain (other parts from reference TRBV19 and TRBJ2-3): DGGITQSPKYLFRKEGQNVTLSCEQNLNHDAMYWYRQDPGQGLRLIYYSQIVNDFQKGDIAEGYSVSREKKESFPLTVTSAQKNPTAFYLCASSATGRYLTDTQYFGPGTRLTVL.

This clonotype was recorded many times. The CDR3 here is CASSYSTDSNQPQHF. CDR3 in DNA: TGTGCCAGCAGTTACTCGACAGATAGCAATCAGCCCCAGCATTTT. The chain employs TRBV6-2 or TRBV6-3 and TRBJ1-5, with D tentatively TRBD1 (5 bases). V gave up 0 bases and J gave up 0 bases, with 6 bases separating them. The CDR3 covers 15 residues. Germline values: CDR1 MNHEY, CDR2 SVGEGT.

V usage is TRBV6-6 and J usage is TRBJ1-1, with TRBD1 as a possible D gene (6 bases). CDR3 length: 14 amino acids. With 2 bases removed from V and 5 bases from J, the gap between germline ends came to 12 bases. Germline-derived CDR1 and CDR2 are MNHNY and SVGAGI (reference sequence). In nucleotides, the CDR3 is TGTGCCAGCAGTTACGAGGGGGGGCGGACTGAAGCTTTCTTT. Amino acid sequence: CASSYEGGRTEAFF.

J is TRBJ2-5 and V is TRBV29-1, with TRBD1 identical over 9 bases. The CDR3 has 18 amino acids. Germline V lookup: CDR1 SQVTM, CDR2 ANQGSEA. V lost 2 bases to trimming and J lost 2 bases; unmatched junction nucleotides: 15. CDR3 bases: TGCAGCGTTGAACTCTGGGACAGGGCTTCGAGCTATCAAGAGACCCAGTACTTC. Amino acids: CSVELWDRASSYQETQYF.

The rearrangement links TRBV4-3 to TRBJ2-7, with TRBD2 matching over 12 bases. The CDR3 has 15 amino acids. The ends lost 1 base at V and 9 bases at J; junction bases unmatched: 7. CDR1 and CDR2 from the germline V gene are LGHNA and YSLEER. CDR3 nucleotide sequence: TGCGCCAGCAGCCAAGGACTAGCGGGAGAGGGCGGGCAGTACTTC. Amino acid sequence: CASSQGLAGEGGQYF.

A few counts support this clonotype. The chain carries TRBV6-5 and TRBJ2-5; tentative D call: TRBD2 (5 bases). Germline V gene lookup returns CDR1 MNHEY and CDR2 SVGAGI. Trimming removed 6 bases from V and 7 bases from J, with 12 bases in between. The CDR3 runs to 12 residues. The CDR3: CASRQLEGTQYF. The DNA for the CDR3 is TGTGCCAGCAGACAGTTAGAGGGGACCCAGTACTTC.

This clonotype was observed once. A much larger clone is a single base away; this may be a read error. The final CDR3 position lacks the conserved phenylalanine or tryptophan, pointing to a likely read error. The J gene is TRBJ2-2, the V gene TRBV5-1, with D possibly being TRBD1 (7 bases). With 4 bases removed from V and 7 bases from J, the gap between germline ends came to 17 bases. Germline loops: CDR1 SGHRS, CDR2 YFSETQ. There are 15 residues in the CDR3. The CDR3 nucleotides read TGCGCCAGCAGCCGGGGGACAGTTACCGACGGGGAGCTGTTTATT. The encoded protein is CASSRGTVTDGELFI.

This clonotype was detected many times. V usage is TRBV19 and J usage is TRBJ2-6, with 10 bases identical to TRBD2. CDR1 and CDR2 (germline): LNHDA, SQIVND (reference sequence). V shed 4 bases, J shed 0 bases, and the junction held 6 bases outside the gene matches. The CDR3 runs 18 residues. CDR3 residues: CASSRASGGLSGANVLTF. DNA of the CDR3: TGTGCCAGTAGTAGGGCTAGCGGGGGACTCTCTGGGGCCAACGTCCTGACTTTC.

This clonotype was counted a few times. The V and J genes are TRBV4-2 and TRBJ1-2; D ambiguous. CDR3 length: 15 residues. V lost 0 bases to trimming and J lost 2 bases, with 10 bases between them. Germline lookup yields CDR1 LGHNA and CDR2 YNFKEQ. The CDR3 region is CASSQDSAQNYGYTF. CDR3 bases: TGTGCCAGCAGCCAAGATAGCGCTCAAAACTATGGCTACACCTTC.

This clonotype was seen a few times. The gene calls are TRBV2 and TRBJ1-2; possible D gene TRBD1, 6 bases. The CDR3 extends over 15 amino acids. V was clipped by 4 bases and J by 0 bases, with 12 bases between them. Germline CDR1 is SNHLY and CDR2 is FYNNEI. For the CDR3, the DNA is TGTGCCAGCAGTGCTCGGGCAGGGGCTAACTATGGCTACACCTTC. Protein product: CASSARAGANYGYTF.

This clonotype was observed a few times. This chain uses TRBV29-1 with TRBJ2-1; TRBD1 matches at 10 bases. CDR3 length: 14 amino acids. With 6 bases clipped from V and 3 bases from J, the junction kept 5 bases outside the gene matches. The V gene's germline CDR1 is SQVTM and CDR2 ANQGSEA. The chain's CDR3 is CSVAGQGLYNEQFF. DNA for the CDR3: TGCAGCGTGGCGGGACAGGGGCTCTACAATGAGCAGTTCTTC.

The rearrangement links TRBV7-9 to TRBJ2-3; 7 positions match TRBD2. The CDR3 contains 15 residues. The germline V gene has CDR1 SEHNR and CDR2 FQNEAQ (reference sequence). With 6 bases clipped from V and 1 base from J, the junction kept 7 bases outside the gene matches. The CDR3 region has the DNA TGTGCCAGCAGGAGCGGACGGGGGGGCACAGATACGCAGTATTTT. Its protein is CASRSGRGGTDTQYF.

The V and J genes are TRBV6-6 and TRBJ1-6, with 8 bases that match TRBD1. In germline, CDR1 is MNHNY, CDR2 SVGAGI (reference sequence). The length of the CDR3 is 13 residues. V shed 8 bases and J 8 bases; nucleotides not matched to a gene: 5. In nucleotides, the CDR3 is TGTGCCAGCCTCGGACAGGGTTATTCACCCCTCCACTTT. Its translation is CASLGQGYSPLHF.

V and J are TRBV7-9 and TRBJ2-7; D perhaps matches TRBD1 (6 bases). CDR1 and CDR2 (germline): SEHNR, FQNEAQ (reference sequence). This CDR3 contains 14 residues. V lost 5 bases to trimming and J lost 6 bases, with 17 bases between them. The CDR3 here is CASSPRGTGGEQYF. In nucleotides, the CDR3 is TGTGCCAGCAGCCCCAGGGGAACTGGGGGCGAGCAGTACTTC.